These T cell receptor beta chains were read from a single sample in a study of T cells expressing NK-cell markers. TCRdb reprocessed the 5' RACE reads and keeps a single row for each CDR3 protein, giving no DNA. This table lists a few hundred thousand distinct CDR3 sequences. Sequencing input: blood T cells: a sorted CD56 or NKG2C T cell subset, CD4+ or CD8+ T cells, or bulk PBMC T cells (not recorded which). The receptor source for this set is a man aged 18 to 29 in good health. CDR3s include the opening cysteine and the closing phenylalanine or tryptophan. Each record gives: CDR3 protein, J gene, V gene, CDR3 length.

CDR3aa: CASSEGPASGGYTGELFF
j_gene: TRBJ2-2
v_gene: TRBV2
len: 18

CDR3aa: CASSLALGQGTDTQYF
j_gene: TRBJ2-3
v_gene: TRBV5-1
len: 16

CDR3aa: CASSSQGIYEQYF
j_gene: TRBJ2-7
v_gene: TRBV28
len: 13

CDR3aa: CASSSHAGNGNTIYF
j_gene: TRBJ1-3
v_gene: TRBV28
len: 15

CDR3aa: CASSPEASGRASDEQFF
j_gene: TRBJ2-1
v_gene: TRBV7-9
len: 17

CDR3aa: CASSPTGKTGNTIYF
j_gene: TRBJ1-3
v_gene: TRBV12-3/TRBV12-4
len: 15

CDR3aa: CASGSLRGTNEKLFF
j_gene: TRBJ1-4
v_gene: TRBV4-1
len: 15

CDR3aa: CASSLMTGGEETQYF
j_gene: TRBJ2-5
v_gene: TRBV12-3/TRBV12-4
len: 15

CDR3aa: CASGPDYYNEQFF
j_gene: TRBJ2-1
v_gene: TRBV12-5
len: 13

CDR3aa: CAISESVGGKNYEQYF
j_gene: TRBJ2-7
v_gene: TRBV10-3
len: 16

CDR3aa: CASSLGSLGAGDEQYF
j_gene: TRBJ2-7
v_gene: TRBV4-3
len: 16

CDR3aa: CASSTRTATDTQYF
j_gene: TRBJ2-3
v_gene: TRBV7-9
len: 14

CDR3aa: CASKTSGNNEQFF
j_gene: TRBJ2-1
v_gene: TRBV7-9
len: 13

CDR3aa: CSASGDSYTDTQYF
j_gene: TRBJ2-3
v_gene: TRBV20-1
len: 14

CDR3aa: CASSPDMNPTEAFF
j_gene: TRBJ1-1
v_gene: TRBV27
len: 14

CDR3aa: CASSRIAESYNEQFF
j_gene: TRBJ2-1
v_gene: TRBV4-3
len: 15

CDR3aa: CASSVEFRGANEQFF
j_gene: TRBJ2-1
v_gene: TRBV9
len: 15

CDR3aa: CATSDLPTSTDTQYF
j_gene: TRBJ2-3
v_gene: TRBV24-1
len: 15

CDR3aa: CASSPLGTRTNTGELFF
j_gene: TRBJ2-2
v_gene: TRBV5-1
len: 17

CDR3aa: CASSPTGVGYNEQFF
j_gene: TRBJ2-1
v_gene: TRBV27
len: 15

CDR3aa: CASSSTGTNEAYEQYF
j_gene: TRBJ2-7
v_gene: TRBV7-9
len: 16

CDR3aa: CATTRSPGVSTDTQYF
j_gene: TRBJ2-3
v_gene: TRBV5-1
len: 16

CDR3aa: CASSLVLGPGIGTQYF
j_gene: TRBJ2-5
v_gene: TRBV11-3
len: 16

CDR3aa: CASSNREALYNEQFF
j_gene: TRBJ2-1
v_gene: TRBV9
len: 15

CDR3aa: CASSFGDSDYGYTF
j_gene: TRBJ1-2
v_gene: TRBV7-8
len: 14